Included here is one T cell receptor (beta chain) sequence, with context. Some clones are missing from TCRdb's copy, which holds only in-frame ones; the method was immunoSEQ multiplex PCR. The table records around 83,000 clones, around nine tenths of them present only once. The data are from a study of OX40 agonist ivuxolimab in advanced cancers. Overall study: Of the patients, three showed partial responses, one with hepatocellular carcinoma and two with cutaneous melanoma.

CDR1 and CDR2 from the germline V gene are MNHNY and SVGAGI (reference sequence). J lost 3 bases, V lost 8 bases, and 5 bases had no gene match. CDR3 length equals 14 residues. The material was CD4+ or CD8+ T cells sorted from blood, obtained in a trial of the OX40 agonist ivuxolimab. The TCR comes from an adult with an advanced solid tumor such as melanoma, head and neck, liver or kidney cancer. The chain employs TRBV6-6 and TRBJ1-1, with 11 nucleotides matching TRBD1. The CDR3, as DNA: TGTGCCAGCTTGCGGGACAGGGGGGACACTGAAGCTTTCTTT. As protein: CASLRDRGDTEAFF.